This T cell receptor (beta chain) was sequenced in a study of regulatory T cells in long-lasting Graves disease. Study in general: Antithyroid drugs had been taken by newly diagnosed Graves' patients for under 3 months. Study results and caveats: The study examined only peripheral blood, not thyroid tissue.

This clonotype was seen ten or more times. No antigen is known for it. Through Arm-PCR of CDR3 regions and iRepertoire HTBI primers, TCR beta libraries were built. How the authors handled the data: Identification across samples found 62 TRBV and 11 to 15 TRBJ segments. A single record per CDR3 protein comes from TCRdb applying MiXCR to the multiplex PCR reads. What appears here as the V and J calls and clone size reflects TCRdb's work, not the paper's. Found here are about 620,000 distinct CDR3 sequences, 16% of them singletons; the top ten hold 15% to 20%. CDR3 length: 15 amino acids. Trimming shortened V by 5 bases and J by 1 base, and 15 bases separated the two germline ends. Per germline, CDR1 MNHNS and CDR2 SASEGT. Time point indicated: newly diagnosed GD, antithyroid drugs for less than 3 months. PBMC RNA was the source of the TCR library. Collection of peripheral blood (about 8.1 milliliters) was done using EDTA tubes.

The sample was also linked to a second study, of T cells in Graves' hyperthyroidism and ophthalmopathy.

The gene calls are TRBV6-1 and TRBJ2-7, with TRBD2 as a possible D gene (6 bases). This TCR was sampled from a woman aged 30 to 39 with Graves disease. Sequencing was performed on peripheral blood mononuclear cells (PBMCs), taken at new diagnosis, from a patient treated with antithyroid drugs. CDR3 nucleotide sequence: TGTGCCAGCAGTCCCCGGAGAGGGAGGTCCTACGAGCAGTACTTC. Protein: CASSPRRGRSYEQYF.